The 16 T cell receptor beta chains below come from one sample, sequenced in a study of blood T cell repertoires in COVID-19. The protocol was immunoSEQ multiplex PCR, while the TCRdb copy is restricted to in-frame clones and leaves out a portion. The profile shows about 67,000 clones, 79% of them singletons. The sequenced sample consisted of peripheral blood. Every receptor here comes from a woman aged 55-69 years with acute or convalescent COVID-19.

This clone has more than one count but fewer than ten. This chain uses TRBV10-3 with TRBJ1-4; D is perhaps TRBD1 (5 bases). Trimming removed 2 bases at V and 8 bases at J, with 9 bases between. Germline CDR1 is ENHRY and CDR2 is SYGVKD. The CDR3 is 13 residues long. The CDR3 is CAISEAGNEKLFF. The CDR3, as DNA: TGTGCCATCAGTGAGGCAGGGAACGAAAAACTGTTTTTT.

This clone appeared a few times. V gene TRBV27 combines with J gene TRBJ1-3, with D unresolved. There are 13 residues in the CDR3. Germline V gene data show CDR1 as MNHEY and CDR2 as SMNVEV (reference sequence). V lost 2 bases, J lost 4 bases, and 6 bases lay in between. The CDR3 spells CASSLRGGNTIYF. The CDR3 coding sequence is TGTGCCAGCAGTTTAAGAGGAGGAAACACCATATATTTT.

This clone was counted only a few times. The genes are TRBV6-2 or TRBV6-3 and TRBJ2-2, with D possibly matching TRBD1 (6 bases). Germline V gives CDR1 MNHEY, CDR2 SVGEGT. Trimming pared 1 base from V and 3 bases from J, leaving 21 bases between. The CDR3 consists of 19 residues. The CDR3 DNA is TGTGCCAGCAGTTACTTACAGGGAAGGGTGAAGCCTGACACCGGGGAGCTGTTTTTT. It codes for CASSYLQGRVKPDTGELFF.

This clone was recorded once. This chain connects TRBV28 to TRBJ1-2; 8 nucleotides align to TRBD1. Losses at the gene ends were 4 bases for V and 0 bases for J; bases not matched to a gene: 10. The CDR3 is made up of 17 amino acids. In germline, CDR1 is MDHEN, CDR2 SYDVKM. The CDR3 region has the DNA TGTGCCAGCAGTTCACCAAATCCGGGACAGGCTAACTATGGCTACACCTTC. This codes for CASSSPNPGQANYGYTF.

The rearrangement uses TRBV3-1 (or the pseudogene TRBV3-2) and TRBJ2-7, with D perhaps matching TRBD1 (6 bases). V lost 5 bases to trimming and J lost 4 bases, with 9 bases between them. CDR1 LGHDT and CDR2 YNNKEL come from the germline V gene (reference sequence). CDR3 length: 12 amino acids. In nucleotides, the CDR3 is TGTGCCAGCAGCGCGGACAGTTACGAGCAGTACTTC. Amino acids: CASSADSYEQYF.

The chain employs TRBV5-4 and TRBJ2-7; D gene unclear. This CDR3 has 15 amino acids. CDR1 is SGHNT and CDR2 is YYREEE in the germline V gene (reference sequence). Trimming left V 0 bases short and J 2 bases short, with 12 bases between. The CDR3 loop reads CASSLAPSPTYEQYF. The CDR3 DNA reads TGTGCCAGCAGCTTGGCACCGAGTCCGACCTACGAGCAGTACTTC. Complete variable domain (other parts from reference TRBV5-4 and TRBJ2-7): ETGVTQSPTHLIKTRGQQVTLRCSSQSGHNTVSWYQQALGQGPQFIFQYYREEENGRGNFPPRFSGLQFPNYSSELNVNALELDDSALYLCASSLAPSPTYEQYFGPGTRLTVT.

The rearrangement uses TRBV9 and TRBJ2-5; 7 bases match TRBD2. The CDR3 is 13 residues long. Germline V lookup: CDR1 SGDLS, CDR2 YYNGEE. V trimming: 0 bases; J trimming: 7 bases; junction bases outside the gene matches: 3. Written as DNA, the CDR3 is TGTGCCAGCAGCGTAGAAGGGGAGGGGACCCAGTACTTC. It encodes CASSVEGEGTQYF.

The chain employs TRBV7-2 and TRBJ1-2; maybe TRBD1 (6 bases). The germline V and J ends were trimmed by 1 base and 5 bases, with 14 bases remaining between them. Germline V CDR1 and CDR2: SGHTA, FQGNSA. The CDR3 is made up of 15 amino acids. CDR3 residues: CASSLEGQRTYGYTF. CDR3 coding DNA: TGTGCCAGCAGCTTAGAAGGACAGCGCACTTATGGCTACACCTTC. Full variable domain (remainder filled in from reference TRBV7-2 and TRBJ1-2): GAGVSQSPSNKVTEKGKDVELRCDPISGHTALYWYRQSLGQGLEFLIYFQGNSAPDKSGLPSDRFSAERTGGSVSTLTIQRTQQEDSAVYLCASSLEGQRTYGYTFGSGTRLTVV.

The V call is TRBV11-2, the J call TRBJ2-1, with a weak D call TRBD2 (6 bases). Germline V gene data show CDR1 as SGHAT and CDR2 as FQNNGV. The length of the CDR3 is 14 residues. Trimming removed 3 bases at V and 4 bases at J, with 10 bases between. The CDR3 DNA sequence: TGTGCCAGCAGCTTCGGGACTCGTTACAATGAGCAGTTCTTC. Translating gives CASSFGTRYNEQFF.

This chain uses TRBV5-5 with TRBJ2-2; D is possibly TRBD1 (6 bases). This CDR3 comprises 16 residues. Trimming left V 1 base short and J 4 bases short, with 14 bases between. Germline V lookup: CDR1 SGHKS, CDR2 YYEKEE (reference sequence). The CDR3 region is CASSLQGTGPTGELFF. The CDR3 DNA reads as TGTGCCAGCAGCTTGCAAGGTACAGGGCCCACCGGGGAGCTGTTTTTT.

V is TRBV5-6 and J is TRBJ1-3; 7 bases are shared with TRBD1. The CDR3 spans 14 residues. Germline trimming cut 2 bases from V and 6 bases from J; bases unmatched to any gene: 5. From germline, CDR1 is SGHDT and CDR2 YYEEEE. Here the CDR3 reads CASSLGRGKNTIYF. The CDR3 DNA is TGTGCCAGCAGCTTAGGCAGGGGGAAAAACACCATATATTTT.

The chain links TRBV6-5 to TRBJ1-3; tentative D call: TRBD1 (6 bases). This CDR3 is built from 15 residues. With 4 bases removed from V and 2 bases from J, the gap between germline ends came to 12 bases. The germline CDR1 and CDR2 sequences are MNHEY and SVGAGI. The CDR3, as DNA: TGTGCCAGCAGTTCTCTCAGGGGTACTGGAAACACCATATATTTT. As protein: CASSSLRGTGNTIYF.

Note on this clone: Additional DNA sequences in this sample encode the identical CDR3. The rearrangement joins TRBV6-5 to TRBJ1-6; D is ambiguous. The CDR3 length is 11 residues. The germline V and J ends were trimmed by 9 bases and 7 bases, with 7 bases remaining between them. The germline V gene encodes CDR1 MNHEY and CDR2 SVGAGI. DNA for the CDR3: TGTGCCAGTCGAGAGAATTCACCCCTCCACTTT. It codes for CASRENSPLHF.

The gene calls are TRBV4-1 and TRBJ2-7; the match to TRBD1 covers 10 bases. V shed 4 bases and J 2 bases; nucleotides not matched to a gene: 5. CDR1 is MGHRA and CDR2 is YSYEKL in the germline V gene. The length of the CDR3 is 15 residues. The CDR3 region has the DNA TGCGCCAGCAGCCTTGGGACAGGGGCCACCTACGAGCAGTACTTC. This encodes CASSLGTGATYEQYF.

V is TRBV18 and J is TRBJ2-2; D remains ambiguous. The CDR3 has 15 residues. Germline CDR1 is KGHSH and CDR2 is LQKENI. V gave up 8 bases and J gave up 4 bases, with 17 bases separating them. The CDR3 region has the DNA TGTGCCAGCCGCCCGCTAGTTGTCGGCACCGGGGAGCTGTTTTTT. Protein sequence: CASRPLVVGTGELFF. Together with reference TRBV18 and TRBJ2-2, the CDR3 gives the full variable domain: NAGVMQNPRHLVRRRGQEARLRCSPMKGHSHVYWYRQLPEEGLKFMVYLQKENIIDESGMPKERFSAEFPKEGPSILRIQQVVRGDSAAYFCASRPLVVGTGELFFGEGSRLTVL.

The rearrangement uses TRBV5-4 and TRBJ2-3; 9 nucleotides align to TRBD2. This CDR3 region has 15 residues. V gave up 2 bases and J gave up 6 bases; unmatched junction bases: 7. Germline V gene sequence: CDR1 SGHNT, CDR2 YYREEE (reference sequence). The CDR3 coding sequence is TGTGCCAGCAGCTTACGAAGCGGGGGGCCCGATACGCAGTATTTT. This translates into CASSLRSGGPDTQYF. Full variable domain (outside the CDR3, taken from reference TRBV5-4 and TRBJ2-3): ETGVTQSPTHLIKTRGQQVTLRCSSQSGHNTVSWYQQALGQGPQFIFQYYREEENGRGNFPPRFSGLQFPNYSSELNVNALELDDSALYLCASSLRSGGPDTQYFGPGTRLTVL.